The 28 T cell receptor beta chains given below trace back to one sample, sequenced in a study of blood T cell repertoires in COVID-19. Data came from immunoSEQ multiplex PCR; TCRdb stores just in-frame clones and leaves some out. The table includes about 260,000 clones, about nine tenths detected once. The sequencing sample was made of peripheral blood. The receptors come from a woman aged 25 to 39 with COVID-19, enrolled during active disease.

V is TRBV28 and J is TRBJ2-3; 11 bases are shared with TRBD2. CDR1 is MDHEN and CDR2 is SYDVKM in the germline V gene. The CDR3 totals 15 residues. Germline trimming cut 3 bases from V and 4 bases from J; bases unmatched to any gene: 3. The CDR3 sequence is CASSFHSGRADTQYF. CDR3 in DNA: TGTGCCAGCAGTTTTCATAGCGGGAGGGCAGATACGCAGTATTTT.

This rearrangement joins TRBV6-2 or TRBV6-3 to TRBJ1-2, with TRBD1 matching over 8 bases. The germline gives CDR1 MNHEY, CDR2 SVGEGT. With V trimmed by 5 bases and J by 8 bases, 7 bases remained unmatched. The length of the CDR3 is 13 residues. The CDR3 DNA sequence: TGTGCCAGCAGTCACCAGGGGGCTCGAGGCTACACCTTC. Its translation: CASSHQGARGYTF.

The chain uses TRBV19 and TRBJ1-5; 7 bases map to TRBD1. Germline loops: CDR1 LNHDA, CDR2 SQIVND (reference sequence). The CDR3 totals 15 residues. The junction had 9 bases not matched to a gene; V was cut back by 7 bases and J by 3 bases. In DNA, the CDR3 is TGTGCCAGTAAGCTTACAGGGGTCCCCAATCAGCCCCAGCATTTT. This gives the protein CASKLTGVPNQPQHF.

V and J are TRBV4-1 and TRBJ1-2, with a possible D match to TRBD1 (5 bases). This CDR3 region has 16 residues. Germline V gene sequence: CDR1 MGHRA, CDR2 YSYEKL. V was cut by 1 base and J by 2 bases, with 14 bases left in between. The chain's CDR3 is CASSQVSLTVNYGYTF. The DNA for the CDR3 is TGCGCCAGCAGCCAAGTTTCACTGACAGTCAACTATGGCTACACCTTC.

This clone was picked up a small number of times. CDR3 nucleotides: TGCGCCAGCAGCCGAGGCTTCTCCGGGGACAATGAGCAGTTCTTC. Translation: CASSRGFSGDNEQFF. V and J are TRBV5-1 and TRBJ2-1, with D perhaps matching TRBD2 (5 bases). The CDR3 length is 15 residues. The V end was cut by 4 bases, the J end by 5 bases, with 16 bases between. CDR1 and CDR2 (germline): SGHRS, YFSETQ.

The chain has TRBV6-2 or TRBV6-3 and TRBJ1-2; D remains unclear. V lost 6 bases to trimming and J lost 8 bases, with 16 bases between them. The germline V gene encodes CDR1 MNHEY and CDR2 SVGEGT. CDR3 size: 13 residues. The CDR3 DNA is TGTGCCAGCAGCCCCCTCCGGTCCACGGGCTACACCTTC. Its protein product is CASSPLRSTGYTF.

CDR3 amino acids: CASSTRSSYEQYF. Written as DNA, the CDR3 is TGCGCCAGCAGCACGCGGAGTTCCTACGAGCAGTACTTC. V gene TRBV5-1 combines with J gene TRBJ2-7; D not certain. The CDR3 is made up of 13 amino acids. Germline V CDR1 and CDR2: SGHRS, YFSETQ. Trimming took 4 bases from V and 1 from J, leaving 9 bases between them.

The CDR3 reads CASSQTGAYEQYF. The CDR3 region has the DNA TGTGCCAGCAGCCAGACAGGGGCCTACGAGCAGTACTTC. V is TRBV11-2 and J is TRBJ2-7, with TRBD1 matching 8 bases. Germline-derived CDR1 and CDR2 are SGHAT and FQNNGV. This CDR3 region has 13 residues. The V gene end was trimmed by 5 bases and the J gene end by 2 bases; junction bases not matched to a gene: 2.

This rearrangement joins TRBV15 to TRBJ2-7, with 7 bases fitting TRBD1. The germline V gene has CDR1 LNHNV and CDR2 YYDKDF (reference sequence). The J segment lost 2 bases and the V segment lost 9 bases, leaving 7 bases of the junction unmatched. The CDR3 totals 13 residues. CDR3 bases: TGTGCCACAGCTAAGGGGGCCACCTACGAGCAGTACTTC. The encoded protein is CATAKGATYEQYF.

The chain is built from TRBV7-9 and TRBJ1-1, with a weak D call TRBD1 (6 bases). This CDR3 is built from 14 residues. V was clipped by 5 bases and J by 4 bases, with 14 bases between them. CDR1 SEHNR and CDR2 FQNEAQ come from the germline V gene (reference sequence). The CDR3 DNA reads TGTGCCAGCAGCCAGGCAGGGGAGGGCACTGAAGCTTTCTTT. It encodes CASSQAGEGTEAFF. The full variable domain, rest sourced from reference TRBV7-9 and TRBJ1-1, is DTGVSQNPRHKITKRGQNVTFRCDPISEHNRLYWYRQTLGQGPEFLTYFQNEAQLEKSRLLSDRFSAERPKGSFSTLEIQRTEQGDSAMYLCASSQAGEGTEAFFGQGTRLTVV.

The V gene is TRBV3-1 (or the pseudogene TRBV3-2), the J gene TRBJ1-1; TRBD1 is a possible D gene (6 bases). This CDR3 region has 14 residues. Germline assignment: CDR1 LGHDT and CDR2 YNNKEL (reference sequence). V gave up 0 bases and J gave up 3 bases, with 8 bases separating them. CDR3 in DNA: TGTGCCAGCAGCCAAGACAGGGGATACACTGAAGCTTTCTTT. This codes for CASSQDRGYTEAFF.

The chain has TRBV3-1 (or the pseudogene TRBV3-2) and TRBJ1-2; possible D gene TRBD1, 6 bases. CDR1 and CDR2 (germline): LGHDT, YNNKEL (reference sequence). This CDR3 contains 12 residues. V was pared by 1 base and J by 8 bases, with 8 bases between. The CDR3 loop is CASSQAGVGYTF. The CDR3 coding sequence is TGTGCCAGCAGCCAAGCAGGGGTCGGCTACACCTTC.

The J gene is TRBJ2-7, the V gene TRBV10-3, with a tentative D call TRBD2 (5 bases). Looked up from germline, CDR1 is ENHRY and CDR2 is SYGVKD. The CDR3 length is 11 residues. Deletions cut 6 bases from V and 6 bases from J, with 9 bases between. The CDR3 coding sequence is TGTGCCATCAGCGTGGCGGGCGAGCAGTACTTC. It codes for CAISVAGEQYF.

The chain employs TRBV23-1 and TRBJ2-3; D is possibly TRBD2 (5 bases). TRBV23-1 is flagged as an ORF with uncertain function. This CDR3 spans 17 amino acids. Deletions cut 0 bases from V and 0 bases from J, with 13 bases between. The CDR3 region has the DNA TGCGCCAGCAGTCAATCCGCGCGCGGGCTTAGCACAGATACGCAGTATTTT. It yields the protein CASSQSARGLSTDTQYF.

This clone was counted a single time. The V call is TRBV6-6, the J call TRBJ2-3; 9 nucleotides match TRBD1. The V and J ends lost 6 bases and 3 bases, in that order; junction bases with no gene match: 10. The CDR3 spans 16 residues. Germline V gives CDR1 MNHNY, CDR2 SVGAGI (reference sequence). The CDR3 DNA is TGTGCCAGCAGGGGGGGACAGGGAGCTCTGACAGATACGCAGTATTTT. Amino acid sequence: CASRGGQGALTDTQYF.

The genes are TRBV4-1 and TRBJ2-1; 9 nucleotides line up with TRBD2. Trimming at V came to 4 bases and at J to 1 base, leaving 8 bases not matched to a gene. This CDR3 has 17 amino acids. Germline loops: CDR1 MGHRA, CDR2 YSYEKL. The CDR3 loop reads CASSLTNSGRSYNEQFF. CDR3 in DNA: TGCGCCAGCAGCCTCACGAATAGCGGGAGATCCTACAATGAGCAGTTCTTC.

The chain joins TRBV5-1 to TRBJ2-7; TRBD1 might be the D (5 bases). The V end was cut by 4 bases, the J end by 3 bases, with 8 bases between. Per germline, CDR1 SGHRS and CDR2 YFSETQ. The length of the CDR3 is 12 residues. CDR3 DNA sequence: TGCGCCAGCAGCCTCGGACACTACGAGCAGTACTTC. It specifies CASSLGHYEQYF.

In its sample, this clone was seen once. The rearrangement links TRBV3-1 (or the pseudogene TRBV3-2) to TRBJ2-1, with D tentatively TRBD2 (6 bases). V was pared by 1 base and J by 9 bases, with 13 bases between. This CDR3 comprises 14 residues. Germline lookup yields CDR1 LGHDT and CDR2 YNNKEL (reference sequence). CDR3 residues: CASSQAGEVTEQFF. The CDR3, as DNA: TGTGCCAGCAGCCAAGCGGGAGAGGTGACTGAGCAGTTCTTC.

Written as DNA, the CDR3 is TGCAGCGTTTCTCCCCGGACAGTGGGAATGGGTGAGCAGTTCTTC. It specifies CSVSPRTVGMGEQFF. This chain connects TRBV29-1 to TRBJ2-1; possible D gene TRBD1, 6 bases. The CDR3 contains 15 residues. Germline CDR1 reads SQVTM; CDR2 reads ANQGSEA. V was cut by 5 bases and J by 9 bases, with 23 bases left in between.

The table lists this clone with a count of one. This CDR3 reads CASNLHSGNEQFF. The CDR3 coding sequence is TGTGCCAGCAATCTACACAGCGGGAATGAGCAGTTCTTC. The chain carries TRBV2 and TRBJ2-1; D is possibly TRBD2 (6 bases). Germline assignment: CDR1 SNHLY and CDR2 FYNNEI. Trimming pared 7 bases from V and 7 bases from J, leaving 14 bases between. This CDR3 region has 13 residues.

The chain employs TRBV2 and TRBJ2-2; 7 bases fit TRBD2. The CDR3 sequence is 15 residues long. The V gene's germline CDR1 is SNHLY and CDR2 FYNNEI. V lost 6 bases to trimming and J lost 4 bases; unmatched junction nucleotides: 8. The CDR3 reads CASRKSGLGTGELFF. The CDR3 bases are TGTGCCAGCAGAAAAAGTGGACTAGGCACCGGGGAGCTGTTTTTT.

This chain links TRBV2 with TRBJ1-5, with D unclear. The CDR3 has 16 residues. With 0 bases removed from V and 7 bases from J, the gap between germline ends came to 16 bases. The germline CDR1 and CDR2 sequences are SNHLY and FYNNEI. In DNA, the CDR3 is TGTGCCAGCAGTGAAGCGCTTCGGCCCGGCGGGCAGCCCCAGCATTTT. This gives the protein CASSEALRPGGQPQHF.

This chain joins TRBV6-2 or TRBV6-3 and TRBJ2-7; D perhaps matches TRBD2 (6 bases). CDR1 is MNHEY, CDR2 SVGEGT, per germline. V was shortened by 2 bases and J by 5 bases, with 13 bases between the two germline ends. The CDR3 runs 14 residues. CDR3 in DNA: TGTGCCAGCAGTTACAGGAGGGAGGTAGACGAGCAGTACTTC. This sequence encodes CASSYRREVDEQYF.

This clone has a single count. The chain recombines TRBV2 with TRBJ2-5; 10 bases map to TRBD2. J was trimmed by 4 bases and V by 6 bases; bases with no gene match: 8. This CDR3 region has 15 residues. Germline lookup yields CDR1 SNHLY and CDR2 FYNNEI. CDR3 sequence reads: CASSLAGVTLETQYF. The CDR3 nucleotides read TGTGCCAGCAGCCTAGCGGGAGTGACGTTAGAGACCCAGTACTTC. The entire variable domain, with the rest obtained from reference TRBV2 and TRBJ2-5, is as follows: EPEVTQTPSHQVTQMGQEVILRCVPISNHLYFYWYRQILGQKVEFLVSFYNNEISEKSEIFDDQFSVERPDGSNFTLKIRSTKLEDSAMYFCASSLAGVTLETQYFGPGTRLLVL.

The rearrangement uses TRBV29-1 and TRBJ2-7; D is unresolved. Per germline, CDR1 SQVTM and CDR2 ANQGSEA. V shed 4 bases and J shed 2 bases, with 6 bases lying between them. The CDR3 is 11 amino acids. The CDR3 DNA is TGCAGCGTTGCCGTAACCTACGAGCAGTACTTC. It yields the protein CSVAVTYEQYF.

V is TRBV4-1 and J is TRBJ1-2, with D perhaps matching TRBD1 (5 bases). The CDR3 sequence is 15 residues long. The germline gives CDR1 MGHRA, CDR2 YSYEKL. Between the trimmed V and J ends, which lost 0 bases and 4 bases, there was a span of 12 bases. CDR3 region: CASSQDIRGSYGYTF. The CDR3 DNA is TGCGCCAGCAGCCAAGATATTCGGGGGAGCTATGGCTACACCTTC.

The chain couples TRBV27 to TRBJ2-7; 10 nucleotides align to TRBD2. After removal of 5 bases from V and 5 bases from J, the junction contained 6 bases not matched to a gene. Per germline, CDR1 MNHEY and CDR2 SMNVEV (reference sequence). This CDR3 comprises 14 residues. CDR3 DNA sequence: TGTGCCAGCAGTCCGCCTAGCGGGAGTGACGAGCAGTACTTC. As protein: CASSPPSGSDEQYF.

V and J are TRBV2 and TRBJ1-5; TRBD1 matches at 8 bases. The CDR3 extends over 16 amino acids. Looked up from germline, CDR1 is SNHLY and CDR2 is FYNNEI. The J segment lost 1 base and the V segment lost 4 bases, leaving 6 bases of the junction unmatched. This CDR3 is CASSGAGGASNQPQHF. As DNA, the CDR3 is TGTGCCAGCAGTGGGGCAGGGGGCGCAAGCAATCAGCCCCAGCATTTT.